This T cell receptor beta chain is drawn from a study of control samples from healthy donors and cancer patients. The germline CDR1 and CDR2 sequences are SGHNT and YENEEA. The CDR3 totals 15 residues. V lost 0 bases to trimming and J lost 1 base, with 9 bases between them. The method was immunoSEQ multiplex PCR; TCRdb's version includes in-frame clones alone and lacks a portion of them. The sample has 150,000 to 200,000 clones, about 91% seen once. Sample: blood. This chain uses TRBV11-3 with TRBJ1-1; possible D gene TRBD1, 6 bases. The sequence was collected from a woman aged 30 to 39 in good health. The CDR3 loop reads CASSLDSGANTEAFF. The CDR3 DNA reads TGTGCCAGCAGCTTAGATTCAGGGGCGAACACTGAAGCTTTCTTT.